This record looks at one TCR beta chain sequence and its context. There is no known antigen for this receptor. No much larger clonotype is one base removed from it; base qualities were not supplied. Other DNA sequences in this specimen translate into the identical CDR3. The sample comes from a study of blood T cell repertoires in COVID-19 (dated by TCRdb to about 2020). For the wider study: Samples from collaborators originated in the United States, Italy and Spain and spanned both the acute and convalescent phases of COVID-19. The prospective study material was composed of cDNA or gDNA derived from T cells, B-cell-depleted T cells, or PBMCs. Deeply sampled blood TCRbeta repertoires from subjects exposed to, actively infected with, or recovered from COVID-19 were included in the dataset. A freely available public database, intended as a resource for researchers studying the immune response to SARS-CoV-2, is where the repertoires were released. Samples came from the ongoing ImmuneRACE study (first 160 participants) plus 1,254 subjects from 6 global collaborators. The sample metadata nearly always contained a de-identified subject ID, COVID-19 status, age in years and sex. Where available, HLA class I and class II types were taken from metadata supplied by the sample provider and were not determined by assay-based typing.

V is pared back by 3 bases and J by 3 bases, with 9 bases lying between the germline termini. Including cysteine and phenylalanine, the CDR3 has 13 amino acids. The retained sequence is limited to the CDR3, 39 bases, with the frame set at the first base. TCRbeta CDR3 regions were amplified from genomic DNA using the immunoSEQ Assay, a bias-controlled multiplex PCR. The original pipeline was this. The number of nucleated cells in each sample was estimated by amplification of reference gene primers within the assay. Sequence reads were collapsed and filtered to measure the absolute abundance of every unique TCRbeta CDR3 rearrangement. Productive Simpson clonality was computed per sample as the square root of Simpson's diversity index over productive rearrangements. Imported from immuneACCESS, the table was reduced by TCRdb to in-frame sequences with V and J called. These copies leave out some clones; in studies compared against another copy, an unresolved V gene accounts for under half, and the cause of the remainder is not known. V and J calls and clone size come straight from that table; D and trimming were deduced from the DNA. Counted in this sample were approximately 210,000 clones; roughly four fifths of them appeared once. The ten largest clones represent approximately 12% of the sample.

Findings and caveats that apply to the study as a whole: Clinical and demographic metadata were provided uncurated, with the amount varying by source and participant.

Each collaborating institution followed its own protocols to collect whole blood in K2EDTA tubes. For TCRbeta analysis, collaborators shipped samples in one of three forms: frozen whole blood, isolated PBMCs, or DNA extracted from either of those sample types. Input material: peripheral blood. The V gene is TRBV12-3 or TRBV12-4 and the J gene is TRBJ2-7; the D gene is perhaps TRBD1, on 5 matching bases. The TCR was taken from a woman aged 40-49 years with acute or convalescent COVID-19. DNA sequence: TGTGCCAGCAGTTTGGGCAGGGACTACGAGCAGTACTTC. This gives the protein CASSLGRDYEQYF.